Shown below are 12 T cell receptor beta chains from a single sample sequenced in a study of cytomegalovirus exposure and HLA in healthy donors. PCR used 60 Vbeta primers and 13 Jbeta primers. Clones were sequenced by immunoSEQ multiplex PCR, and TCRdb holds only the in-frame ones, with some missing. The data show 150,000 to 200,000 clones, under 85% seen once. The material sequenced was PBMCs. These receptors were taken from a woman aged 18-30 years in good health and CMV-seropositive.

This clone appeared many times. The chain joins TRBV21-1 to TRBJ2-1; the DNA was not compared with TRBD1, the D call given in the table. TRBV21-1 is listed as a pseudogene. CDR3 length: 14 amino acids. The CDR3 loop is CASSPRDTYNEQFF. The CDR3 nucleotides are TGTGCCAGCAGCCCCCGGGACACCTACAATGAGCAGTTCTTC.

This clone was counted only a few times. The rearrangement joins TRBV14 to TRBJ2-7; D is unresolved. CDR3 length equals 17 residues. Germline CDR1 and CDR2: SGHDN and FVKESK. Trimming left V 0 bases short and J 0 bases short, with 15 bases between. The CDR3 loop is CASSQDWSLTSSYEQYF. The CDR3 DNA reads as TGTGCCAGCAGCCAAGATTGGAGCCTCACAAGCTCCTACGAGCAGTACTTC.

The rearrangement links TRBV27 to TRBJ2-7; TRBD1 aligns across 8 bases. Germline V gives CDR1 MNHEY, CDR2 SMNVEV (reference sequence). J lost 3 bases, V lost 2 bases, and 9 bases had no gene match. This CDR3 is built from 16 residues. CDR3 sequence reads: CASSLNQGAVVYEQYF. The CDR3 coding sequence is TGTGCCAGCAGTTTAAACCAGGGGGCGGTCGTCTACGAGCAGTACTTC.

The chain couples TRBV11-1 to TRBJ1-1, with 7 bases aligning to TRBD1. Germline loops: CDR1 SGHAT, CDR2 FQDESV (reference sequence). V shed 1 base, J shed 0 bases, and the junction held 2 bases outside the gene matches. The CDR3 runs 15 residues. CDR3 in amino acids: CASSLVGQVNTEAFF. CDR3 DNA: TGTGCCAGCAGCTTAGTAGGACAGGTGAACACTGAAGCTTTCTTT.

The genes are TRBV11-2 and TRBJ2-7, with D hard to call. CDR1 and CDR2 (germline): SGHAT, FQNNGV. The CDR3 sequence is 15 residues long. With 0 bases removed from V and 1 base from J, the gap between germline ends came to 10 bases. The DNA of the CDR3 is TGTGCCAGCAGCTTAGATGGCCTAGTTTCCTACGAGCAGTACTTC. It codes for CASSLDGLVSYEQYF.

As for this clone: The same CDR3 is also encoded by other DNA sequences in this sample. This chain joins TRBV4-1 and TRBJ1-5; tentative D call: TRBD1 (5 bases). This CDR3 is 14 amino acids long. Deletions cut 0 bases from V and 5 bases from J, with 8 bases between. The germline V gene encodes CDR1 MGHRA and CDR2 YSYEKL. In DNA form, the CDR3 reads TGCGCCAGCAGCCAAGATGGGGGGTATCAGCCCCAGCATTTT. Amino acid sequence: CASSQDGGYQPQHF.

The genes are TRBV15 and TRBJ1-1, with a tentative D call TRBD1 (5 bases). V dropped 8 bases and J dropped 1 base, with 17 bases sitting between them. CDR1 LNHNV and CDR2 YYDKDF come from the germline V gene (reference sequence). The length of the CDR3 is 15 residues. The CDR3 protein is CATGRVRGRNTEAFF. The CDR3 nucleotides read TGTGCCACCGGTCGGGTTCGGGGGAGGAACACTGAAGCTTTCTTT.

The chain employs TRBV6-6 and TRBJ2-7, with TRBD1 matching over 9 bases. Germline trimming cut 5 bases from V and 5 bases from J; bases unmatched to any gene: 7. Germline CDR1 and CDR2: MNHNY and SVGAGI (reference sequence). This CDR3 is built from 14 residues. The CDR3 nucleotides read TGTGCCAGCAGTCACGGACAGGGGAGGGACGAGCAGTACTTC. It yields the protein CASSHGQGRDEQYF.

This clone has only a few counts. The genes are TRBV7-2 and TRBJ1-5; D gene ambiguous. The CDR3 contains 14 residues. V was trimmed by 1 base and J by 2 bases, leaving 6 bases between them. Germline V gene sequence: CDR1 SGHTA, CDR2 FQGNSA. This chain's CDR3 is CASSLDSGNQPQHF. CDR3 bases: TGTGCCAGCAGCTTAGATAGTGGCAATCAGCCCCAGCATTTT. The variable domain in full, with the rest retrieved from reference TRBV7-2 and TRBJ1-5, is GAGVSQSPSNKVTEKGKDVELRCDPISGHTALYWYRQSLGQGLEFLIYFQGNSAPDKSGLPSDRFSAERTGGSVSTLTIQRTQQEDSAVYLCASSLDSGNQPQHFGDGTRLSIL.

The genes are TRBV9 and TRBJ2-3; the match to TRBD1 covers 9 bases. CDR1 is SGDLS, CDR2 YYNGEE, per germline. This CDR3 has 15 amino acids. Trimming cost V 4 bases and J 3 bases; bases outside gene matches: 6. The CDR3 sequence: CASSMTGGRTDTQYF. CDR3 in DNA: TGTGCCAGCAGCATGACAGGGGGGAGGACAGATACGCAGTATTTT.

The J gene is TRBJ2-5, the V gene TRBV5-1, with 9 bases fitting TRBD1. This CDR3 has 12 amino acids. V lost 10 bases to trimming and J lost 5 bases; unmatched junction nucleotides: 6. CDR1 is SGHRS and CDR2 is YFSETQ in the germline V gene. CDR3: CAGQGLRETQYF. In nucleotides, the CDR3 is TGCGCCGGACAGGGGCTCCGGGAGACCCAGTACTTC.

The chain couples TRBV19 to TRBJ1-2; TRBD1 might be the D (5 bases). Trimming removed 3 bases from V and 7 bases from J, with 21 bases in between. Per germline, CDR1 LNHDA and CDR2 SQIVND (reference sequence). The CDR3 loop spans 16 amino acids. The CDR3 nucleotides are TGTGCCAGTAGTATTACCCGCGAAACAGGAAGGGGTGGCTACACCTTC. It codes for CASSITRETGRGGYTF. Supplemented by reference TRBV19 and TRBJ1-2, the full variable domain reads DGGITQSPKYLFRKEGQNVTLSCEQNLNHDAMYWYRQDPGQGLRLIYYSQIVNDFQKGDIAEGYSVSREKKESFPLTVTSAQKNPTAFYLCASSITRETGRGGYTFGSGTRLTVV.